This T cell receptor beta chain was obtained from a study of T-cell memory formation after mild COVID-19. Overall study results and limits: CD8+ contracting clones occupied EMRA, while CD4+ ones occupied mainly CM and EM.

This clonotype was picked up a small number of times. The antigen remains unidentified. The length of the CDR3 is 12 residues. Between the trimmed V and J ends, which lost 6 bases and 8 bases, there was a span of 13 bases. Germline V gene sequence: CDR1 DFQATT, CDR2 SNEGSKA (reference sequence). TCRdb independently ran MiXCR on the 5' RACE reads; one entry per CDR3 protein. The sample lists about 430,000 distinct CDR3 sequences; roughly 17% were seen once. Sequenced input: PBMCs or a T cell subset sorted from them (not recorded which). This sequence was found in a young man who had mild COVID-19 (a few samples of this study predate the infection). Cell type and time point are not known. The genes are TRBV20-1 and TRBJ1-4; no clear D gene. In DNA, the CDR3 is TGCAGTGCCCCGGACCGCCGCGAAAAACTGTTTTTT. The encoded protein is CSAPDRREKLFF.